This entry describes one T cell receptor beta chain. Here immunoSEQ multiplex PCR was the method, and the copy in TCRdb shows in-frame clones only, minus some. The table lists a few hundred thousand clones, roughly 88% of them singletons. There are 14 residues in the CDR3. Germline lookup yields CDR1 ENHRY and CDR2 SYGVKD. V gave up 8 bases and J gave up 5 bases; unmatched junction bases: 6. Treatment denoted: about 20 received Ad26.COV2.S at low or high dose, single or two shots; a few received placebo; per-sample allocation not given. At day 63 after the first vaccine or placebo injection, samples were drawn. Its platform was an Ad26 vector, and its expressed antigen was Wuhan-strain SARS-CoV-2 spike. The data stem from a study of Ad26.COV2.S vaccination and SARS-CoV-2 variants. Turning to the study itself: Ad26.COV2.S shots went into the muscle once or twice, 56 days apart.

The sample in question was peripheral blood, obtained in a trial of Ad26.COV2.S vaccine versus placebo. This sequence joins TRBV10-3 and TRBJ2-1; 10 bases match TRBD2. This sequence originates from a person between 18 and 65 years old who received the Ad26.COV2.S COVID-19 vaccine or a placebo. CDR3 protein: CAIARAGGHNEQFF. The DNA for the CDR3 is TGTGCCATCGCTAGAGCGGGGGGGCACAATGAGCAGTTCTTC.